Listed here are 29 T cell receptor beta chains from one sample, sequenced in a study of cytomegalovirus exposure and HLA in healthy donors. PCR employed 60 Vbeta and 13 Jbeta primers. The assay was immunoSEQ multiplex PCR, and TCRdb's table has in-frame clones only and misses some. The table has around 150,000 clones, about 80% seen once; the top ten hold roughly 2%. Sequencing was done on a sample of PBMCs. The receptors were sampled from a man younger than 40 in good health and CMV-seronegative.

This clone has a single count. This rearrangement joins TRBV19 to TRBJ2-7; 7 nucleotides agree with TRBD1. This CDR3 has 13 amino acids. The V gene's germline CDR1 is LNHDA and CDR2 SQIVND (reference sequence). V gave up 4 bases and J gave up 4 bases; unmatched junction bases: 4. This chain's CDR3 is CASSKRGQYEQYF. The CDR3 nucleotides read TGTGCCAGTAGTAAGAGGGGGCAATACGAGCAGTACTTC.

This chain links TRBV6-1 with TRBJ1-6; D unclear. V dropped 1 base and J dropped 7 bases, with 11 bases sitting between them. In germline, CDR1 is MNHNS, CDR2 SASEGT. The CDR3 sequence is 15 residues long. The CDR3 DNA follows: TGTGCCAGCAGTGAAGGATCCGGGGTGAATTCACCCCTCCACTTT. This codes for CASSEGSGVNSPLHF.

This rearrangement joins TRBV30 to TRBJ2-5, with TRBD2 identical over 9 bases. There are 15 residues in the CDR3. The ends lost 1 base at V and 2 bases at J; junction bases unmatched: 5. Germline CDR1 reads GTSNPN; CDR2 reads SVGIG (reference sequence). CDR3 bases: TGTGCCTGGAGTGGAGCGGGAGGAAGACAAGAGACCCAGTACTTC. Protein product: CAWSGAGGRQETQYF.

The chain is built from TRBV5-1 and TRBJ1-1; D not certain. Germline CDR1 reads SGHRS; CDR2 reads YFSETQ. CDR3 length equals 14 residues. V was trimmed by 4 bases and J by 1 base, leaving 11 bases between them. In DNA form, the CDR3 reads TGCGCCAGCAGCAATCAGGCCGCGAACACTGAAGCTTTCTTT. It yields the protein CASSNQAANTEAFF. The full variable domain, rest sourced from reference TRBV5-1 and TRBJ1-1, is KAGVTQTPRYLIKTRGQQVTLSCSPISGHRSVSWYQQTPGQGLQFLFEYFSETQRNKGNFPGRFSGRQFSNSRSEMNVSTLELGDSALYLCASSNQAANTEAFFGQGTRLTVV.

This chain joins TRBV10-3 and TRBJ1-4, with TRBD1 matching 7 bases. This CDR3 comprises 14 residues. J lost 8 bases, V lost 5 bases, and 8 bases had no gene match. The germline gives CDR1 ENHRY, CDR2 SYGVKD. This chain's CDR3 is CAISRTGGREKLFF. CDR3 sequence (DNA): TGTGCCATCAGTCGGACAGGAGGAAGGGAAAAACTGTTTTTT.

V usage is TRBV30 and J usage is TRBJ1-5; TRBD1 might be the D (6 bases). From germline, CDR1 is GTSNPN and CDR2 SVGIG (reference sequence). V shed 2 bases and J shed 0 bases, with 14 bases lying between them. The CDR3 is made up of 16 amino acids. CDR3 region: CAWSPGQSFSNQPQHF. The DNA of the CDR3 is TGTGCCTGGAGTCCAGGACAGAGTTTTAGCAATCAGCCCCAGCATTTT.

This chain uses TRBV29-1 with TRBJ2-7; TRBD2 agrees at 7 bases. Germline V gives CDR1 SQVTM, CDR2 ANQGSEA. After removal of 3 bases from V and 5 bases from J, the junction contained 7 bases not matched to a gene. The CDR3 is 13 residues long. The CDR3 loop is CSVEVGGVHEQYF. Here the CDR3 DNA reads TGCAGCGTTGAGGTTGGGGGGGTCCACGAGCAGTACTTC.

The chain recombines TRBV28 with TRBJ1-6; D uncertain. CDR1 MDHEN and CDR2 SYDVKM come from the germline V gene. V was clipped by 7 bases and J by 6 bases, with 7 bases between them. The CDR3 has 12 amino acids. CDR3 protein: CASMGPNSPLHF. The CDR3 DNA is TGTGCCAGCATGGGCCCTAATTCACCCCTCCACTTT.

V usage is TRBV9 and J usage is TRBJ2-3; weak D call: TRBD2 (5 bases). Trimming removed 3 bases from V and 3 bases from J, with 11 bases in between. The CDR3 has 14 amino acids. The germline CDR1 and CDR2 sequences are SGDLS and YYNGEE. The CDR3: CASSAGSVTDTQYF. The CDR3 coding sequence is TGTGCCAGCAGCGCGGGGAGTGTAACAGATACGCAGTATTTT.

This clone was observed once. The chain links TRBV5-1 to TRBJ2-1; 10 bases line up with TRBD2. With V trimmed by 4 bases and J by 9 bases, 16 bases remained unmatched. The CDR3 is 17 amino acids. In germline, CDR1 is SGHRS, CDR2 YFSETQ. This chain's CDR3 is CASSPLWIAGGSGEQFF. For the CDR3, the DNA is TGCGCCAGCAGCCCCCTGTGGATAGCGGGGGGCTCGGGTGAGCAGTTCTTC.

This clone came up once. The gene calls are TRBV6-5 and TRBJ2-5; maybe TRBD1 (5 bases). The CDR3 has 12 amino acids. Trimming pared 5 bases from V and 9 bases from J, leaving 13 bases between. Germline V gene data show CDR1 as MNHEY and CDR2 as SVGAGI. The DNA of the CDR3 is TGTGCCAGCAGTCAGGGCGCGGCGGCCCAGTACTTC. Residues: CASSQGAAAQYF.

The V and J genes are TRBV7-3 and TRBJ1-1; D gene ambiguous. Trimming took 1 base from V and 8 from J, leaving 23 bases between them. The CDR3 runs to 17 residues. The germline gives CDR1 SGHTA, CDR2 FQGTGA. The CDR3 DNA is TGTGCCAGCAGCTTAATTTCCATATCCCGGTCGAGGCGAGAAGCTTTCTTT. Encoded protein: CASSLISISRSRREAFF.

This chain joins TRBV5-6 and TRBJ1-1; D is unresolved. The germline CDR1 and CDR2 sequences are SGHDT and YYEEEE. Trimming shortened V by 1 base and J by 0 bases, and 13 bases separated the two germline ends. The CDR3 covers 16 residues. CDR3 residues: CASSLMSGYLNTEAFF. The DNA for the CDR3 is TGTGCCAGCAGCTTGATGTCAGGCTATTTGAACACTGAAGCTTTCTTT.

The chain has TRBV2 and TRBJ1-1; a weak D match, TRBD1 (5 bases). There are 15 residues in the CDR3. The germline V gene encodes CDR1 SNHLY and CDR2 FYNNEI. Trimming cost V 4 bases and J 0 bases, with 12 bases left between them. CDR3 bases: TGTGCCAGCAGTGCCGAAACAGGTTTGAACACTGAAGCTTTCTTT. It specifies CASSAETGLNTEAFF.

The chain recombines TRBV5-4 with TRBJ2-7; D remains unclear. CDR1 and CDR2 (germline): SGHNT, YYREEE (reference sequence). The CDR3 runs to 13 residues. Trimming stripped 3 bases from V and 0 bases from J, with 7 bases between. CDR3 sequence reads: CASSSASSYEQYF. CDR3 nucleotide sequence: TGTGCCAGCAGCTCCGCCAGCTCCTACGAGCAGTACTTC.

This chain links TRBV11-2 with TRBJ2-3; D gene uncertain. Germline values: CDR1 SGHAT, CDR2 FQNNGV. The CDR3 is 14 amino acids. The V end was cut by 1 base, the J end by 3 bases, with 8 bases between. The CDR3 region is CASSLGWQTDTQYF. The DNA of the CDR3 is TGTGCCAGCAGCTTAGGCTGGCAGACAGATACGCAGTATTTT.

The chain uses TRBV6-5 and TRBJ1-1; the D gene is possibly TRBD1 (6 bases). Trimming removed 2 bases from V and 11 bases from J, with 15 bases in between. This CDR3 spans 13 amino acids. Germline V gene sequence: CDR1 MNHEY, CDR2 SVGAGI. The CDR3 coding sequence is TGTGCCAGCAGTTACACCACAGGGAGTAGGGCTTTCTTT. This encodes CASSYTTGSRAFF.

The V gene is TRBV6-5, the J gene TRBJ1-2, with 7 bases lining up with TRBD1. V dropped 6 bases and J dropped 6; count of bases not matched to a gene: 4. This CDR3 spans 12 amino acids. Germline CDR1 MNHEY, CDR2 SVGAGI. The CDR3 protein is CASSHDRDGYTF. In DNA form, the CDR3 reads TGTGCCAGCAGCCACGACAGGGATGGCTACACCTTC.

V usage is TRBV11-2 and J usage is TRBJ2-7; TRBD1 matches at 9 bases. CDR1 is SGHAT and CDR2 is FQNNGV in the germline V gene. Unmatched junction bases numbered 5, after V lost 3 bases and J lost 5 bases. The CDR3 extends over 14 amino acids. The CDR3 DNA reads TGTGCCAGCAGCTTTGGTACAGGGGGCCACGAGCAGTACTTC. Amino acids: CASSFGTGGHEQYF. Supplemented by reference TRBV11-2 and TRBJ2-7, the full variable domain reads EAGVAQSPRYKIIEKRQSVAFWCNPISGHATLYWYQQILGQGPKLLIQFQNNGVVDDSQLPKDRFSAERLKGVDSTLKIQPAKLEDSAVYLCASSFGTGGHEQYFGPGTRLTVT.

This sequence joins TRBV28 and TRBJ2-3, with D perhaps matching TRBD2 (7 bases). Trimming pared 7 bases from V and 2 bases from J, leaving 13 bases between. CDR3 length: 14 residues. Germline values: CDR1 MDHEN, CDR2 SYDVKM. The CDR3 here is CASKGGGATDTQYF. The CDR3 nucleotides read TGTGCCAGCAAGGGGGGAGGGGCCACAGATACGCAGTATTTT.

The gene calls are TRBV30 and TRBJ1-5, with D tentatively TRBD1 (5 bases). V was pared by 0 bases and J by 4 bases, with 10 bases between. Germline loops: CDR1 GTSNPN, CDR2 SVGIG (reference sequence). CDR3 length: 14 residues. In DNA, the CDR3 is TGTGCCTGGAGTGTTGCGGACATGAATCAGCCCCAGCATTTT. Translated, it gives CAWSVADMNQPQHF.

This rearrangement joins TRBV28 to TRBJ1-5; 7 bases are shared with TRBD1. CDR1 MDHEN and CDR2 SYDVKM come from the germline V gene. There are 17 residues in the CDR3. V shed 7 bases and J 0 bases; nucleotides not matched to a gene: 12. In DNA, the CDR3 is TGTGCCAGCACCACACAGGGGACGCCAAATAGCAATCAGCCCCAGCATTTT. This encodes CASTTQGTPNSNQPQHF.

The V gene is TRBV5-8, the J gene TRBJ1-5, with 8 positions matching TRBD1. With 5 bases clipped from V and 7 bases from J, the junction kept 11 bases outside the gene matches. Germline values: CDR1 SGHTS, CDR2 YDEGEE. The CDR3 length is 15 residues. CDR3 in amino acids: CASSFDRGRGQPQHF. The DNA of the CDR3 is TGTGCCAGCAGTTTCGACAGGGGAAGAGGGCAGCCCCAGCATTTT.

The gene calls are TRBV5-8 and TRBJ2-3; D is uncertain. The CDR3 runs to 13 residues. Deletions cut 0 bases from V and 2 bases from J, with 4 bases between. CDR1 and CDR2 (germline): SGHTS, YDEGEE. In nucleotides, the CDR3 is TGTGCCAGCAGCTTGGGGCCCACAGATACGCAGTATTTT. Encoded protein: CASSLGPTDTQYF.

The chain couples TRBV11-2 to TRBJ1-4; D gene uncertain. Deletions cut 3 bases from V and 4 bases from J, with 9 bases between. Germline V gene data show CDR1 as SGHAT and CDR2 as FQNNGV. The CDR3 covers 14 residues. CDR3 nucleotide sequence: TGTGCCAGCAGCTTCGAGGGATATAATGAAAAACTGTTTTTT. Its translation is CASSFEGYNEKLFF.

This clone was seen once. The rearrangement joins TRBV6-5 to TRBJ2-3; 8 nucleotides agree with TRBD2. CDR1 is MNHEY and CDR2 is SVGAGI in the germline V gene. The CDR3 consists of 16 residues. The ends lost 2 bases at V and 1 base at J; junction bases unmatched: 5. The CDR3 nucleotides read TGTGCCAGCAGTTACGGTCGGCGGGGGGGCACAGATACGCAGTATTTT. Translating it yields CASSYGRRGGTDTQYF.

The V gene is TRBV4-1, the J gene TRBJ2-1; 7 bases fit TRBD2. CDR3 length: 16 amino acids. The J segment lost 4 bases and the V segment lost 3 bases, leaving 9 bases of the junction unmatched. Germline loops: CDR1 MGHRA, CDR2 YSYEKL. CDR3 region: CASSHQYGTIYNEQFF. CDR3 bases: TGCGCCAGCAGCCATCAGTACGGGACTATTTACAATGAGCAGTTCTTC.

V gene TRBV7-9 combines with J gene TRBJ2-7; D is unclear. The CDR3 is 16 amino acids. Trimming stripped 5 bases from V and 0 bases from J, with 17 bases between. In germline, CDR1 is SEHNR, CDR2 FQNEAQ (reference sequence). CDR3 region: CASSPPTHPTSYEQYF. Here the CDR3 DNA reads TGTGCCAGCAGCCCCCCTACCCACCCTACCTCCTACGAGCAGTACTTC.

This chain uses TRBV6-6 with TRBJ1-5, with a weak D call TRBD1 (5 bases). CDR3 length: 13 amino acids. Germline CDR1 is MNHNY and CDR2 is SVGAGI (reference sequence). Between the trimmed V and J ends, which lost 7 bases and 7 bases, there was a span of 14 bases. CDR3 amino acids: CASMKGRDQPQHF. The CDR3 coding sequence is TGTGCCAGCATGAAGGGGAGGGACCAGCCCCAGCATTTT.